The clone carrying this TCR beta chain was counted once. The antigen remains unidentified. Trimming cost V 0 bases and J 3 bases, with 4 bases left between them. CDR1 SGHDT and CDR2 YYEEEE come from the germline V gene. This CDR3 spans 12 amino acids. Extraction and reverse transcription of RNA yielded cDNA as the sequencing template. TCRdb's table, derived via immunoSEQ multiplex PCR, lists solely in-frame clones and lacks some. Of over 100,000 clones detected, about 59% appear once; the ten largest clones hold over 9%. The data are from a study of CD8+ T cells in alopecia areata. General study findings and limits: On tofacitinib, scalp clonality and expanded CD8+ clones among top 100 fell significantly.

Treatment meaning: oral pan-JAK inhibitor, 5-10 mg twice daily. Researchers took lesional scalp punch biopsies and peripheral blood from people who were alopecia areata patients. The chain couples TRBV5-6 to TRBJ2-7, with D uncertain. Here the sequenced sample was CD8+ T cells sorted from blood, taken at week 24, from a patient treated with tofacitinib. The clonotype comes from a human donor with alopecia areata. CDR3 sequence (DNA): TGTGCCAGCAGCTTGGAGGACTACGAGCAGTACTTC. It is translated as CASSLEDYEQYF.